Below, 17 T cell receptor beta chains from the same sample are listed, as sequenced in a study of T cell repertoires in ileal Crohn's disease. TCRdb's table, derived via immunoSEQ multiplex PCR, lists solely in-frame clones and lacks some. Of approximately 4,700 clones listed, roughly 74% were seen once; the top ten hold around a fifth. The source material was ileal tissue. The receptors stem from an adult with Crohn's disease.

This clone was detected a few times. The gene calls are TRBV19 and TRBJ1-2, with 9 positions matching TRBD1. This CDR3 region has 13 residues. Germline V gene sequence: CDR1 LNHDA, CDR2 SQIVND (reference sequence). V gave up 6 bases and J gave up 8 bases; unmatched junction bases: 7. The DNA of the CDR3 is TGTGCCAGTAGCGGACAGGGGAAAGGAGGCTACACCTTC. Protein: CASSGQGKGGYTF.

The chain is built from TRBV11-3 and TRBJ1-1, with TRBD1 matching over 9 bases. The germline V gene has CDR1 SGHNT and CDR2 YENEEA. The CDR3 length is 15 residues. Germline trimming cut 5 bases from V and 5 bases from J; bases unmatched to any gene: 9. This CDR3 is CASSEETGGRTEAFF. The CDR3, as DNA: TGTGCCAGCAGCGAAGAGACAGGGGGACGAACTGAAGCTTTCTTT.

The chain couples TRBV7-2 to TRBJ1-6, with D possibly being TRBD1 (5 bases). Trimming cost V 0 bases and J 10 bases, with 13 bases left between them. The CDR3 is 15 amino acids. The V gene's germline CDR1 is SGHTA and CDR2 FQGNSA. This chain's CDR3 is CASSLAHQGYSPLHF. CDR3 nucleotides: TGTGCCAGCAGCTTAGCGCACCAGGGTTACTCACCCCTCCACTTT.

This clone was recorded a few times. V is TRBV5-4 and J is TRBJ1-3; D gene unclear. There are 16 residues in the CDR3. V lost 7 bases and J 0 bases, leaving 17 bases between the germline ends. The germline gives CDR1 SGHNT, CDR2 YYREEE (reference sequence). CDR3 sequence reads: CASGVVGGFSGNTIYF. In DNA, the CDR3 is TGTGCCAGCGGGGTAGTTGGAGGGTTCTCTGGAAACACCATATATTTT.

The CDR3, as DNA: TGTGCCAGCAGTAACAGGACCCGAAACACTGAAGCTTTCTTT. It specifies CASSNRTRNTEAFF. The chain has TRBV6-1 and TRBJ1-1, with D possibly being TRBD1 (5 bases). V dropped 5 bases and J dropped 2 bases, with 12 bases sitting between them. The V gene's germline CDR1 is MNHNS and CDR2 SASEGT. The CDR3 is made up of 14 amino acids.

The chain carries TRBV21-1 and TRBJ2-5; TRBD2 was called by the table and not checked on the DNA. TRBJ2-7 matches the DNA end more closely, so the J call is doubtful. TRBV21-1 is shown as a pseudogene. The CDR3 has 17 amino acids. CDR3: CASSKVRRWLGGHEQYF. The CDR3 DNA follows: TGTGCCAGCAGCAAAGTCCGGAGGTGGCTGGGCGGGCACGAGCAGTACTTC.

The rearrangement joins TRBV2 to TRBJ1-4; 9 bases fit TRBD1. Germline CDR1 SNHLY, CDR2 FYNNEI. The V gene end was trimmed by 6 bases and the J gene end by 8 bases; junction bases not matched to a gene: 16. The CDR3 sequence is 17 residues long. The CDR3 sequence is CASSVALSGTGYEKLFF. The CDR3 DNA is TGTGCCAGCAGCGTTGCCTTATCCGGGACAGGGTACGAAAAACTGTTTTTT.

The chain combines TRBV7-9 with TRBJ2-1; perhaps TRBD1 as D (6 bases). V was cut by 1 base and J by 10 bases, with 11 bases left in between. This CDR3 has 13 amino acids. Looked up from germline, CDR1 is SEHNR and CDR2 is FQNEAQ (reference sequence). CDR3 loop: CASSLVGASEQFF. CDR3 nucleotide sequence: TGTGCCAGCAGCTTAGTGGGGGCTAGCGAGCAGTTCTTC.

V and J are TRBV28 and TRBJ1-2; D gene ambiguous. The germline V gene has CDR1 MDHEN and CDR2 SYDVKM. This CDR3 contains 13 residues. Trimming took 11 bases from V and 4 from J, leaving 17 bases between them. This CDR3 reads CASGGPKVYGYTF. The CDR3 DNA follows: TGTGCCTCGGGAGGGCCGAAAGTCTATGGCTACACCTTC.

The CDR3 DNA reads TGTGCCAGCAGCTCCCGGACAGGGGAGACCCAGTACTTC. As protein: CASSSRTGETQYF. This chain joins TRBV7-2 and TRBJ2-5, with 8 bases that match TRBD1. The V and J ends lost 4 bases and 5 bases, in that order; junction bases with no gene match: 3. CDR1 SGHTA and CDR2 FQGNSA come from the germline V gene. The CDR3 is made up of 13 amino acids.

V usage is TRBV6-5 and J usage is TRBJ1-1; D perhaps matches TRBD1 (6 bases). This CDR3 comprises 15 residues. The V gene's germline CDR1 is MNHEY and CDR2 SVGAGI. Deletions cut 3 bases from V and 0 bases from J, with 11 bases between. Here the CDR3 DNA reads TGTGCCAGCAGTTATCGGGGACACTTGAACACTGAAGCTTTCTTT. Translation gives CASSYRGHLNTEAFF.

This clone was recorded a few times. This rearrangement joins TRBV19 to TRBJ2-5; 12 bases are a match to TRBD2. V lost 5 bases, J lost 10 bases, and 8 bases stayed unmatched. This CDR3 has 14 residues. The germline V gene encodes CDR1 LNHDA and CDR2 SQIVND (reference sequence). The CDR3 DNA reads TGTGCCAGTAGTTGGTCTAGCGGGGGGGATGACCAGTACTTC. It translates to CASSWSSGGDDQYF.

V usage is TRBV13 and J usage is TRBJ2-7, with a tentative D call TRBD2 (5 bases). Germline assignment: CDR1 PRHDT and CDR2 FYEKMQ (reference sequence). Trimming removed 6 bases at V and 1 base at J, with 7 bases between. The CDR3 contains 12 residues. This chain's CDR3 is CASSGGSYEQYF. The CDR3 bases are TGTGCCAGCAGTGGCGGGTCCTACGAGCAGTACTTC.

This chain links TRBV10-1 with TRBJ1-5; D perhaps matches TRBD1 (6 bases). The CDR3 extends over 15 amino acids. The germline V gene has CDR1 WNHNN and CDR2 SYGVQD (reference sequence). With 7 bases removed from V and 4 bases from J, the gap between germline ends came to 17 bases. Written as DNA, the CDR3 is TGCGCCAGCACCTATGCGGGGGGCTTAAATCAGCCCCAGCATTTT. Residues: CASTYAGGLNQPQHF.

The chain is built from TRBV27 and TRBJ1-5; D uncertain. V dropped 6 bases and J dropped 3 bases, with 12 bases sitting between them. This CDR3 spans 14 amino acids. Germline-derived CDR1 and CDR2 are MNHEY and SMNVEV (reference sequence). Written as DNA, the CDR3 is TGTGCCAGCAGACCAAACACGTTCAATCAGCCCCAGCATTTT. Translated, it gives CASRPNTFNQPQHF.

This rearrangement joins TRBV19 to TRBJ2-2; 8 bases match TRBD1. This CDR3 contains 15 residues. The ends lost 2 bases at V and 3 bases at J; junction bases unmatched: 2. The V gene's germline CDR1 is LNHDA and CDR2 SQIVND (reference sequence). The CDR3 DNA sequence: TGTGCCAGTAGTATAAACAGGGGGGACACCGGGGAGCTGTTTTTT. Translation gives CASSINRGDTGELFF.

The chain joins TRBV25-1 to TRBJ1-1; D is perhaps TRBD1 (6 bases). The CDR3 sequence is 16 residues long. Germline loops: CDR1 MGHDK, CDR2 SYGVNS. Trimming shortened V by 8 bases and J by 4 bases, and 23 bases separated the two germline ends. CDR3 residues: CASEGGSGRIFTEAFF. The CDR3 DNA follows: TGTGCCAGCGAGGGGGGGTCAGGGCGAATTTTCACTGAAGCTTTCTTT. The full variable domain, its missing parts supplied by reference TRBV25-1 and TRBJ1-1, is EADIYQTPRYLVIGTGKKITLECSQTMGHDKMYWYQQDPGMELHLIHYSYGVNSTEKGDLSSESTVSRIRTEHFPLTLESARPSHTSQYLCASEGGSGRIFTEAFFGQGTRLTVV.